One sample yielded the 14 T cell receptor beta chains listed below, sequenced in a study of blood T cell repertoires in COVID-19. The table came from immunoSEQ multiplex PCR; TCRdb's copy has only in-frame clones and leaves some out. The sample lists roughly 58,000 clones; about 81% were seen once. The sequenced sample was peripheral blood. These receptors were taken from a man between 60 and 75 years old with COVID-19, enrolled during active disease.

This chain uses TRBV2 with TRBJ2-3, with TRBD2 matching over 12 bases. The CDR3 has 14 residues. The junction had 3 bases not matched to a gene; V was cut back by 7 bases and J by 4 bases. Germline loops: CDR1 SNHLY, CDR2 FYNNEI. The CDR3 coding sequence is TGTGCCAGCAAGACTAGCGGGAGTTCAGATACGCAGTATTTT. Protein sequence: CASKTSGSSDTQYF.

The chain combines TRBV18 with TRBJ2-1; 9 bases are a match to TRBD2. Trimming cost V 2 bases and J 7 bases; bases outside gene matches: 3. Looked up from germline, CDR1 is KGHSH and CDR2 is LQKENI. The CDR3 spans 14 residues. For the CDR3, the DNA is TGTGCCAGCTCACCAGCGGGAGGGGAGAATGAGCAGTTCTTC. Encoded protein: CASSPAGGENEQFF.

This chain uses TRBV9 with TRBJ1-4; 8 nucleotides match TRBD1. Germline values: CDR1 SGDLS, CDR2 YYNGEE. The V gene end was trimmed by 3 bases and the J gene end by 4 bases; junction bases not matched to a gene: 8. CDR3 size: 16 residues. In DNA, the CDR3 is TGTGCCAGCAGCGCAGAGGGGACAGGCTTTAATGAAAAACTGTTTTTT. Protein sequence: CASSAEGTGFNEKLFF.

This clone was picked up a small number of times. The chain couples TRBV18 to TRBJ2-1, with D hard to call. Trimming took 0 bases from V and 2 from J, leaving 11 bases between them. This CDR3 is 16 amino acids long. CDR1 KGHSH and CDR2 LQKENI come from the germline V gene. The CDR3 region has the DNA TGTGCCAGCTCACCACCATCCGGGTTCCCCTACAATGAGCAGTTCTTC. Translating gives CASSPPSGFPYNEQFF.

The chain recombines TRBV7-2 with TRBJ1-2; maybe TRBD1 (6 bases). From germline, CDR1 is SGHTA and CDR2 FQGNSA. The CDR3 covers 13 residues. V was clipped by 5 bases and J by 6 bases, with 13 bases between them. The chain's CDR3 is CASSPRRGNGYTF. The CDR3 DNA reads TGTGCCAGCAGCCCCCGCAGGGGAAATGGCTACACCTTC.

This sequence joins TRBV7-3 and TRBJ2-3; 10 bases are a match to TRBD2. Trimming removed 5 bases from V and 4 bases from J; junction bases left unmatched: 6. The CDR3 is made up of 15 amino acids. Germline V gene lookup returns CDR1 SGHTA and CDR2 FQGTGA. The CDR3 nucleotides are TGTGCCAGCAGCCCAACCGGGACTAGCGCAGATACGCAGTATTTT. Translating it yields CASSPTGTSADTQYF.

The V call is TRBV10-3, the J call TRBJ2-5; no firm D call. The V end lost 5 bases, the J end lost 5 bases, and 9 bases lay between the germline ends. The V gene's germline CDR1 is ENHRY and CDR2 SYGVKD. The CDR3 covers 12 residues. The CDR3 spells CAISSGSETQYF. The CDR3 DNA follows: TGTGCCATCAGTTCCGGTAGCGAGACCCAGTACTTC.

J is TRBJ2-1 and V is TRBV12-3 or TRBV12-4; D gene ambiguous. Trimming removed 6 bases from V and 4 bases from J, with 10 bases in between. The length of the CDR3 is 13 residues. The CDR3 nucleotides read TGTGCCAGCAGCTCGGAGCTATACAATGAGCAGTTCTTC. Protein: CASSSELYNEQFF.

The chain recombines TRBV6-2 or TRBV6-3 with TRBJ2-7; 10 positions agree with TRBD2. The CDR3 consists of 15 residues. The J segment lost 3 bases and the V segment lost 0 bases, leaving 2 bases of the junction unmatched. Germline V gene lookup returns CDR1 MNHEY and CDR2 SVGEGT. This CDR3 reads CASSYSLAGDYEQYF. As DNA, the CDR3 is TGTGCCAGCAGTTACTCGCTAGCGGGGGACTACGAGCAGTACTTC.

The chain carries TRBV5-1 and TRBJ2-5; the D is unclear. Germline CDR1 reads SGHRS; CDR2 reads YFSETQ. This CDR3 has 14 amino acids. Trimming stripped 0 bases from V and 0 bases from J, with 6 bases between. The CDR3 sequence: CASSLGPNQETQYF. CDR3 coding DNA: TGCGCCAGCAGCTTGGGGCCCAACCAAGAGACCCAGTACTTC.

The genes are TRBV30 and TRBJ2-2, with TRBD1 identical over 9 bases. Germline V gives CDR1 GTSNPN, CDR2 SVGIG (reference sequence). The V gene end was trimmed by 1 base and the J gene end by 4 bases; junction bases not matched to a gene: 7. There are 16 residues in the CDR3. CDR3 bases: TGTGCCTGGAGTGCCGGGACAGGGAGTCGCACCGGGGAGCTGTTTTTT. Encoded protein: CAWSAGTGSRTGELFF.

The chain carries TRBV2 and TRBJ2-1; D not resolved. Germline V gives CDR1 SNHLY, CDR2 FYNNEI. Between the trimmed V and J ends, which lost 1 base and 9 bases, there was a span of 7 bases. CDR3 length: 12 residues. CDR3: CASSEVYSEQFF. The CDR3 nucleotides read TGTGCCAGCAGTGAAGTTTATAGTGAGCAGTTCTTC. The full variable domain, its missing parts supplied by reference TRBV2 and TRBJ2-1, is EPEVTQTPSHQVTQMGQEVILRCVPISNHLYFYWYRQILGQKVEFLVSFYNNEISEKSEIFDDQFSVERPDGSNFTLKIRSTKLEDSAMYFCASSEVYSEQFFGPGTRLTVL.

This clone was seen more than once but under ten times. The V call is TRBV12-5, the J call TRBJ2-1; tentative D call: TRBD2 (6 bases). Germline V gene sequence: CDR1 LGHNT, CDR2 FRNRAP. The CDR3 extends over 13 amino acids. V lost 5 bases and J 7 bases, leaving 12 bases between the germline ends. The CDR3 loop is CASGPLAVNEQFF. CDR3 coding DNA: TGTGCTAGTGGTCCACTAGCCGTAAATGAGCAGTTCTTC.

The chain recombines TRBV5-1 with TRBJ2-7, with D possibly being TRBD2 (5 bases). The CDR3 covers 14 residues. Germline V gives CDR1 SGHRS, CDR2 YFSETQ. V lost 4 bases and J lost 2, with 13 bases in between. The CDR3 nucleotides read TGCGCCAGCAGCACCGGGAATATTCCCTACGAGCAGTACTTC. Protein: CASSTGNIPYEQYF.